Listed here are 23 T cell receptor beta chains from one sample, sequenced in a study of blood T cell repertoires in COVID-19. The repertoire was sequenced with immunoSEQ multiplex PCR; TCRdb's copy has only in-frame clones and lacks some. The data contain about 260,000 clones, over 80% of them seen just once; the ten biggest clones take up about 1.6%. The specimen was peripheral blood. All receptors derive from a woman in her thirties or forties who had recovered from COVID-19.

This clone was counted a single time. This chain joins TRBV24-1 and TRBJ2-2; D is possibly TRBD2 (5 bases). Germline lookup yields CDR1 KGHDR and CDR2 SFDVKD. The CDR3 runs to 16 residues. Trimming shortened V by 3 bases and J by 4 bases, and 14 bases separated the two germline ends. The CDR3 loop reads CATSDPAPRGTGELFF. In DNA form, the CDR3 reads TGTGCCACCAGTGATCCCGCTCCTCGGGGCACCGGGGAGCTGTTTTTT.

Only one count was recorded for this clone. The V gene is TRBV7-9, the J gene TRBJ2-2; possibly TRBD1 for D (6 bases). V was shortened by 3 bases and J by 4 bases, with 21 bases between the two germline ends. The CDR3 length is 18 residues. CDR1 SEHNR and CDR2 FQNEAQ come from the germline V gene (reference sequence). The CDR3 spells CASSFPRDTGRGTGELFF. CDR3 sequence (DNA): TGTGCCAGCAGCTTCCCCCGGGACACGGGACGGGGCACCGGGGAGCTGTTTTTT.

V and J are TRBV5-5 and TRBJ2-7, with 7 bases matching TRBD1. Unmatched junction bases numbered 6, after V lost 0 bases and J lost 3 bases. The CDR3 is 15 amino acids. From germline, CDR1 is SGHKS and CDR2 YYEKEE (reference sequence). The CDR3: CASSLVPGGVYEQYF. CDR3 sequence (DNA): TGTGCCAGCAGCTTGGTGCCAGGGGGTGTCTACGAGCAGTACTTC.

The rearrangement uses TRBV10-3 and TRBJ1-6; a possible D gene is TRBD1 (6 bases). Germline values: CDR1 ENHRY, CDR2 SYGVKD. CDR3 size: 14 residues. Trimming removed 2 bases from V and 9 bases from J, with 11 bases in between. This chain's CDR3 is CAISEIQGGSPLHF. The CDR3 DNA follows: TGTGCCATCAGTGAGATACAGGGCGGTTCACCCCTCCACTTT.

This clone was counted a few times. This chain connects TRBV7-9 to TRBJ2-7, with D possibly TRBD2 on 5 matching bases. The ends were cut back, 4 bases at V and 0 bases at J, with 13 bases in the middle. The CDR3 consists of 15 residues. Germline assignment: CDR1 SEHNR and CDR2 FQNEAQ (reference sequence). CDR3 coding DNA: TGTGCCAGCAGCTCCGGACGGGAACGCTCCTACGAGCAGTACTTC. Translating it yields CASSSGRERSYEQYF.

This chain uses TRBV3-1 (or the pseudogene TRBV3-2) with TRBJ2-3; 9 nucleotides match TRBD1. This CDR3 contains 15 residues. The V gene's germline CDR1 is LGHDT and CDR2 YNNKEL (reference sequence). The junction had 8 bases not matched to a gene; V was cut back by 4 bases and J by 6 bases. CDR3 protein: CASSLRTGVGDTQYF. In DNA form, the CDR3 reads TGTGCCAGCAGCCTTAGGACAGGGGTCGGGGATACGCAGTATTTT.

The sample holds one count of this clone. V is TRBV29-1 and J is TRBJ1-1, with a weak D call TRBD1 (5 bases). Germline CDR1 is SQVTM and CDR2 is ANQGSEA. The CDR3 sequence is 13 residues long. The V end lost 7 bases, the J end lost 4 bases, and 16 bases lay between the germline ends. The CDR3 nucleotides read TGCAGCGGCCGCCGGGGGGACCGCACTGAAGCTTTCTTT. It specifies CSGRRGDRTEAFF.

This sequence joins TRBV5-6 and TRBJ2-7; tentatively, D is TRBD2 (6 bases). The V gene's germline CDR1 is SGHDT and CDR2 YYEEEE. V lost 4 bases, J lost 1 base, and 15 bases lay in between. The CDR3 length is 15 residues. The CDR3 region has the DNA TGTGCCAGCAGCCCCAGAGGCGGGGCTTCCTACGAGCAGTACTTC. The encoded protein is CASSPRGGASYEQYF.

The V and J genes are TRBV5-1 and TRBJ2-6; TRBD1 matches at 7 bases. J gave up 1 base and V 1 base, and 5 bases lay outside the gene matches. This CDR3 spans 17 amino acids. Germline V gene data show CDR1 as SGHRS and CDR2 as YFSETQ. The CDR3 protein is CASSLLTGESGANVLTF. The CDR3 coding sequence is TGCGCCAGCAGCTTGTTAACAGGGGAATCTGGGGCCAACGTCCTGACTTTC.

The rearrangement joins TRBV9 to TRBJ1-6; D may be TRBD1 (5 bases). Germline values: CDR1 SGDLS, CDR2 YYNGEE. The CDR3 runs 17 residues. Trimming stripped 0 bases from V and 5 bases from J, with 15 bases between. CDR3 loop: CASSVATLEGDNSPLHF. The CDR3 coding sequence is TGTGCCAGCAGCGTAGCAACCCTGGAAGGGGATAATTCACCCCTCCACTTT.

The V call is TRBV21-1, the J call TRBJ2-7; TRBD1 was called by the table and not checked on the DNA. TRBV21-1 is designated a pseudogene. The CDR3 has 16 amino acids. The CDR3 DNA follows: TGTGCCAGCAGCAAAAGGGGGAGGACAGGGGGCTACGAGCAGTACTTC. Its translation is CASSKRGRTGGYEQYF.

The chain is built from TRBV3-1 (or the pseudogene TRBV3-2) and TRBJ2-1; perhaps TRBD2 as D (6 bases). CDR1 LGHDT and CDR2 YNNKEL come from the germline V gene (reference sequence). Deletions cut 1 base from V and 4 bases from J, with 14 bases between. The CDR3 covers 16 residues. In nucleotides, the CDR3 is TGTGCCAGCAGCCAAGGGGGTAGCGGAAGATACAATGAGCAGTTCTTC. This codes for CASSQGGSGRYNEQFF.

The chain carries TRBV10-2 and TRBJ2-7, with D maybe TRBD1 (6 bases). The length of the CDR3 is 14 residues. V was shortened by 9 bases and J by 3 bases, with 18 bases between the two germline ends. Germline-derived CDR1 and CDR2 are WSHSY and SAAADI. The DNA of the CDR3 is TGCGCCAGTACCTTAATGACAGGTATCTACGAGCAGTACTTC. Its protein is CASTLMTGIYEQYF.

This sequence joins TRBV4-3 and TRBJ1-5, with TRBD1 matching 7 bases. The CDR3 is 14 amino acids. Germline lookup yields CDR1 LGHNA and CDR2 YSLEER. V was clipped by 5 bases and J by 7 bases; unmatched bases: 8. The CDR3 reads CASSTDRERQPQHF. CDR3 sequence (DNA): TGCGCCAGCAGCACTGACAGGGAACGACAGCCCCAGCATTTT.

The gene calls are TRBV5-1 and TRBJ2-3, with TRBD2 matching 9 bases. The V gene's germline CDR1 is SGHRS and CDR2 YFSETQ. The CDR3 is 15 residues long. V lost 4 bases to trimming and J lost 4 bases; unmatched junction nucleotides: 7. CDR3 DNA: TGCGCCAGCAGCCTGCCCCTAGCGGGGTCAGATACGCAGTATTTT. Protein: CASSLPLAGSDTQYF.

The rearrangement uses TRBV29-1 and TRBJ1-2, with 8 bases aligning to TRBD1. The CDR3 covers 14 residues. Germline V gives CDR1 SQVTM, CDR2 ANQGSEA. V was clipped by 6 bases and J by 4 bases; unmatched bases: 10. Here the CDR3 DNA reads TGCAGCGTCGGGGCCGGGACAGGACCCTATGGCTACACCTTC. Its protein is CSVGAGTGPYGYTF.

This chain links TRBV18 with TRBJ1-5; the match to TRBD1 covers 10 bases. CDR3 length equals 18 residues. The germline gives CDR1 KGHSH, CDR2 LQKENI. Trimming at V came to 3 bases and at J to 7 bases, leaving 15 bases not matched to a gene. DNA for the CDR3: TGTGCCAGCTCACCGAGACCGGGACAGGGGTCGCCGAGGCAGCCCCAGCATTTT. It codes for CASSPRPGQGSPRQPQHF.

DNA of the CDR3: TGTGCCAGCAGCCGCCTTTTAGCTAACTATGGCTACACCTTC. It encodes CASSRLLANYGYTF. This chain links TRBV14 with TRBJ1-2, with unresolved D. Trimming took off 4 bases at V and 0 bases at J, with 9 bases between the two ends. Germline values: CDR1 SGHDN, CDR2 FVKESK. The CDR3 covers 14 residues.

DNA of the CDR3: TGCGCCAGCAGCCCGGCCCCAGGGGGCAGTAACTATGGCTACACCTTC. Translation: CASSPAPGGSNYGYTF. The V and J genes are TRBV4-1 and TRBJ1-2; 8 bases are shared with TRBD1. Germline CDR1 MGHRA, CDR2 YSYEKL. The length of the CDR3 is 16 residues. The ends lost 4 bases at V and 1 base at J; junction bases unmatched: 8.

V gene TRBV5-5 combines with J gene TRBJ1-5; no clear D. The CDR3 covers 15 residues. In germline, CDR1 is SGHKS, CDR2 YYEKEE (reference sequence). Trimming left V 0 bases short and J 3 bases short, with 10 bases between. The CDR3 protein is CASSLAANLNQPQHF. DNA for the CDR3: TGTGCCAGCAGCTTGGCAGCGAATCTCAATCAGCCCCAGCATTTT.

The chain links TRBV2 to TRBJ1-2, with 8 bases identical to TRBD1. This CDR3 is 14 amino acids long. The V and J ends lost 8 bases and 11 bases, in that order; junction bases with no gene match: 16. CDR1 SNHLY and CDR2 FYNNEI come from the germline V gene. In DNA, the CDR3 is TGTGCCAGCCACGAGGTGGCAGGGGGCGCGTTATACACCTTC. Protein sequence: CASHEVAGGALYTF.

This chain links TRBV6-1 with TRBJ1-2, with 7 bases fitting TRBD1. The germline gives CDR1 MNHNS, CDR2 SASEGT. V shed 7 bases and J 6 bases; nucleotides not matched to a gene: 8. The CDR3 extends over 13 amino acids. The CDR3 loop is CASTINRGDGYTF. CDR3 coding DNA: TGTGCCAGCACTATCAACAGGGGCGATGGCTACACCTTC.

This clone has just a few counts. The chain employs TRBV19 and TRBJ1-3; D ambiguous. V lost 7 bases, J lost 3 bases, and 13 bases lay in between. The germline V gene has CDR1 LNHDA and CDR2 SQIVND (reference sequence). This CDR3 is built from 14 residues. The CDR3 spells CASNKREDGNTIYF. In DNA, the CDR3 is TGTGCCAGTAATAAAAGGGAGGATGGAAACACCATATATTTT. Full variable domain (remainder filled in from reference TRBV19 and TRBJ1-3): DGGITQSPKYLFRKEGQNVTLSCEQNLNHDAMYWYRQDPGQGLRLIYYSQIVNDFQKGDIAEGYSVSREKKESFPLTVTSAQKNPTAFYLCASNKREDGNTIYFGEGSWLTVV.